This T cell receptor (beta chain) is drawn from a study of spatial heterogeneity in lung cancer. One entry per CDR3 protein, called by TCRdb with MiXCR from the 5' RACE reads. The sample carries approximately 40,000 distinct CDR3 sequences, 4% to 6% recorded once. This sample's time point: sample taken at primary tumor resection. Frozen PBMC, nontumor lung or tumor provided whole RNA, which was sequenced unsorted. The CDR3 is 16 residues long. Trimming at V came to 5 bases and at J to 0 bases, leaving 7 bases not matched to a gene. CDR1 is SEHNR, CDR2 FQNEAQ, per germline (reference sequence). This clonotype has ten or more counts.

This chain joins TRBV7-9 and TRBJ2-7, with TRBD2 matching over 10 bases. The source was PBMCs, collected at surgery. This TCR was recovered from a female donor with early-stage non-small cell lung cancer. The CDR3 here is CASSAISGRSSYEQYF. The CDR3 nucleotides are TGTGCCAGCAGCGCGATTAGCGGGAGGAGCTCCTACGAGCAGTACTTC.